This TCR beta chain stems from a study of OX40 agonist ivuxolimab in advanced cancers. Overall study results and limits: Clonal expansion from baseline to week 6 occurred in both CD4+ and CD8+ T cells.

As regards this clone: Its antigen is unidentified.

Sequencing used immunoSEQ multiplex PCR; TCRdb keeps in-frame clones, though not all of them. The sample yields about 110,000 clones, about 91% seen once. The sequence was collected from an adult with an advanced solid tumor such as melanoma, head and neck, liver or kidney cancer. This specimen consisted of CD4+ or CD8+ T cells sorted from blood, obtained in a trial of the OX40 agonist ivuxolimab.

Written as DNA, the CDR3 is TGCAGCGTTGAAGTGACAGCAAACTATGGCTACACCTTC. Protein: CSVEVTANYGYTF. This chain uses TRBV29-1 with TRBJ1-2; TRBD1 is a possible D gene (5 bases). CDR1 and CDR2 (germline): SQVTM, ANQGSEA. The CDR3 length is 13 residues. The germline V and J ends were trimmed by 1 base and 2 bases, with 8 bases remaining between them.